A single sample is the source of the 32 T cell receptor beta chains below, sequenced in a study of blood T cell repertoires in COVID-19 (dated by TCRdb to the early 2020s). Library creation used the immunoSEQ multiplex PCR assay. TCRdb limited this immuneACCESS table to in-frame rearrangements with V and J called. A share of clones is missing; checked studies link under half to unresolved V genes, and the rest is unexplained. This sample is represented by roughly 42,000 clones; approximately 86% of them were singletons. The ten largest account for 12% of the sample. The sequenced sample consisted of peripheral blood. The receptors come from a human donor in a cohort sampled during active COVID-19.

CDR3 amino acids: CASSLQNLFNEKLFF. The CDR3 nucleotides are TGTGCCAGCAGCCTACAGAATCTTTTTAATGAAAAACTGTTTTTT. The chain combines TRBV11-2 with TRBJ1-4; D is uncertain. The CDR3 length is 15 residues. Trimming pared 5 bases from V and 4 bases from J, leaving 14 bases between. Germline V CDR1 and CDR2: SGHAT, FQNNGV. The full variable domain, completed using reference TRBV11-2 and TRBJ1-4, is EAGVAQSPRYKIIEKRQSVAFWCNPISGHATLYWYQQILGQGPKLLIQFQNNGVVDDSQLPKDRFSAERLKGVDSTLKIQPAKLEDSAVYLCASSLQNLFNEKLFFGSGTQLSVL.

The V gene is TRBV7-3, the J gene TRBJ2-2, with 8 bases that match TRBD2. Germline-derived CDR1 and CDR2 are SGHTA and FQGTGA. CDR3 length: 14 amino acids. With V trimmed by 5 bases and J by 5 bases, 4 bases remained unmatched. This chain's CDR3 is CASSPGGPTGELFF. The CDR3 coding sequence is TGTGCCAGCAGCCCGGGGGGGCCGACCGGGGAGCTGTTTTTT.

A few counts support this clone. This rearrangement joins TRBV6-6 to TRBJ1-1; D is unclear. CDR3 length: 12 residues. Germline CDR1 is MNHNY and CDR2 is SVGAGI (reference sequence). V was pared by 10 bases and J by 1 base, with 10 bases between. CDR3 sequence reads: CATCPGNTEAFF. As DNA, the CDR3 is TGTGCCACCTGCCCCGGGAACACTGAAGCTTTCTTT.

The chain has TRBV11-2 and TRBJ2-3; D gene ambiguous. Trimming took off 1 base at V and 8 bases at J, with 13 bases between the two ends. CDR3 length: 14 residues. The germline V gene encodes CDR1 SGHAT and CDR2 FQNNGV. The CDR3 DNA reads TGTGCCAGCAGCTTAGTAGCCCTTCCCGTTACGCAGTATTTT. Protein: CASSLVALPVTQYF.

This clone was seen a few times. J is TRBJ1-4 and V is TRBV7-9, with unresolved D. This CDR3 spans 17 amino acids. Trimming pared 6 bases from V and 0 bases from J, leaving 17 bases between. The V gene's germline CDR1 is SEHNR and CDR2 FQNEAQ (reference sequence). CDR3: CASSPPPRLATNEKLFF. In DNA form, the CDR3 reads TGTGCCAGCAGTCCTCCGCCACGCCTAGCAACTAATGAAAAACTGTTTTTT.

The V gene is TRBV6-5, the J gene TRBJ2-4; TRBD2 might be the D (5 bases). The V and J ends lost 8 bases and 0 bases respectively, with 14 bases between them. There are 15 residues in the CDR3. CDR1 and CDR2 (germline): MNHEY, SVGAGI. The CDR3 spells CASGTSGLAKNIQYF. The CDR3 DNA sequence: TGTGCCAGCGGAACGAGCGGACTAGCCAAAAACATTCAGTACTTC.

The rearrangement uses TRBV29-1 and TRBJ2-5; D is unresolved. The CDR3 extends over 10 amino acids. Trimming pared 8 bases from V and 2 bases from J, leaving 6 bases between. CDR1 is SQVTM, CDR2 ANQGSEA, per germline. DNA of the CDR3: TGCAGCTCTTATCAAGAGACCCAGTACTTC. Translated, it gives CSSYQETQYF.

DNA of the CDR3: TGTGCCATCAGTGGGCCGATAAACACCGGGGAGCTGTTTTTT. The encoded protein is CAISGPINTGELFF. The V gene is TRBV10-3, the J gene TRBJ2-2; D not certain. Per the germline V gene, CDR1 is ENHRY and CDR2 is SYGVKD. V gave up 4 bases and J gave up 2 bases, with 8 bases separating them. The CDR3 loop spans 14 amino acids.

The rearrangement uses TRBV2 and TRBJ2-5; D is perhaps TRBD1 or TRBD2 (6 bases each). The length of the CDR3 is 13 residues. V was pared by 8 bases and J by 5 bases, with 15 bases between. Looked up from germline, CDR1 is SNHLY and CDR2 is FYNNEI. The chain's CDR3 is CASGGGRGETQYF. The CDR3 DNA reads as TGTGCCAGCGGTGGGGGGCGTGGGGAGACCCAGTACTTC.

As DNA, the CDR3 is TGTGCCAGCAGCGTAACAACAGGGCGTAATTCACCCCTCCACTTT. This translates into CASSVTTGRNSPLHF. This sequence joins TRBV9 and TRBJ1-6; D may be TRBD1 (6 bases). The germline CDR1 and CDR2 sequences are SGDLS and YYNGEE. The CDR3 totals 15 residues. V was shortened by 1 base and J by 6 bases, with 11 bases between the two germline ends.

In this sample, this clone turned up a few times. This sequence joins TRBV11-1 and TRBJ2-5, with 10 bases matching TRBD1. The V and J ends lost 5 bases and 5 bases, in that order; junction bases with no gene match: 8. The CDR3 runs to 15 residues. Germline V gene lookup returns CDR1 SGHAT and CDR2 FQDESV (reference sequence). The CDR3 nucleotides read TGTGCCAGCAGCCCCCCGACAGGGGGCGTTGAGACCCAGTACTTC. Its protein is CASSPPTGGVETQYF.

The chain recombines TRBV28 with TRBJ1-4, with D uncertain. The CDR3 covers 15 residues. Germline values: CDR1 MDHEN, CDR2 SYDVKM. V was trimmed by 1 base and J by 1 base, leaving 7 bases between them. DNA of the CDR3: TGTGCCAGCAGTTTATTGGGGAGAACTAATGAAAAACTGTTTTTT. It specifies CASSLLGRTNEKLFF.

The chain combines TRBV2 with TRBJ2-5; D perhaps matches TRBD2 (7 bases). Trimming shortened V by 8 bases and J by 5 bases, and 15 bases separated the two germline ends. Germline assignment: CDR1 SNHLY and CDR2 FYNNEI. The CDR3 sequence is 13 residues long. The CDR3 DNA follows: TGTGCCAGCTGCCTGGGGAGGGGGGAGACCCAGTACTTC. This sequence encodes CASCLGRGETQYF.

This chain links TRBV2 with TRBJ2-3; D not resolved. Germline loops: CDR1 SNHLY, CDR2 FYNNEI. The V gene lost 3 bases and the J gene lost 0 bases, with 7 bases spanning the gap. The CDR3 totals 14 residues. CDR3 bases: TGTGCCAGCAGTGACTGGCGGAGCACAGATACGCAGTATTTT. It translates to CASSDWRSTDTQYF. The full variable domain, in which reference TRBV2 and TRBJ2-3 provide the parts outside the CDR3, is EPEVTQTPSHQVTQMGQEVILRCVPISNHLYFYWYRQILGQKVEFLVSFYNNEISEKSEIFDDQFSVERPDGSNFTLKIRSTKLEDSAMYFCASSDWRSTDTQYFGPGTRLTVL.

This clone was found a few times. The genes are TRBV12-5 and TRBJ1-1; 7 bases agree with TRBD1. The germline V gene encodes CDR1 LGHNT and CDR2 FRNRAP. V lost 2 bases, J lost 1 base, and 7 bases stayed unmatched. The CDR3 loop spans 16 amino acids. CDR3 protein: CASGLTRQGGNTEAFF. In nucleotides, the CDR3 is TGTGCTAGTGGTTTGACCCGACAGGGCGGGAACACTGAAGCTTTCTTT.

The chain uses TRBV2 and TRBJ1-2, with 10 bases identical to TRBD1. The CDR3 sequence is 15 residues long. J lost 4 bases, V lost 6 bases, and 8 bases had no gene match. Per germline, CDR1 SNHLY and CDR2 FYNNEI. The CDR3 bases are TGTGCCAGCAGCTCAGGACAGGGGGGCGGCTATGGCTACACCTTC. This gives the protein CASSSGQGGGYGYTF.

The sample holds one count of this clone. The V call is TRBV11-3, the J call TRBJ2-7, with TRBD1 matching over 7 bases. The CDR3 loop spans 14 amino acids. Germline loops: CDR1 SGHNT, CDR2 YENEEA. Trimming at V came to 3 bases and at J to 3 bases, leaving 5 bases not matched to a gene. Written as DNA, the CDR3 is TGTGCCAGCAGCTTCTCGGGACAGCACTACGAGCAGTACTTC. Protein: CASSFSGQHYEQYF. Drawing the rest from reference TRBV11-3 and TRBJ2-7, the complete variable domain is EAGVVQSPRYKIIEKKQPVAFWCNPISGHNTLYWYLQNLGQGPELLIRYENEEAVDDSQLPKDRFSAERLKGVDSTLKIQPAELGDSAVYLCASSFSGQHYEQYFGPGTRLTVT.

This CDR3 reads CASSGTSGQGVGYTF. DNA for the CDR3: TGTGCCAGTAGTGGGACATCGGGACAGGGGGTTGGCTACACCTTC. This rearrangement joins TRBV19 to TRBJ1-2; the match to TRBD1 covers 11 bases. Germline CDR1 reads LNHDA; CDR2 reads SQIVND (reference sequence). The CDR3 consists of 15 residues. V lost 5 bases to trimming and J lost 7 bases; unmatched junction nucleotides: 9.

This clone rates as medium-sized. The chain links TRBV5-1 to TRBJ2-1; maybe TRBD1 (5 bases). V was shortened by 4 bases and J by 2 bases, with 13 bases between the two germline ends. This CDR3 has 15 residues. Germline CDR1 reads SGHRS; CDR2 reads YFSETQ. The CDR3 coding sequence is TGCGCCAGCAGCCTAGGCTACAGGCCCTACAATGAGCAGTTCTTC. Its protein product is CASSLGYRPYNEQFF.

J is TRBJ1-1 and V is TRBV10-3, with D unclear. Germline CDR1 and CDR2: ENHRY and SYGVKD. Trimming left V 11 bases short and J 2 bases short, with 15 bases between. The CDR3 covers 13 residues. The chain's CDR3 is CASWVSPNTEAFF. The CDR3 DNA is TGTGCCTCCTGGGTTAGCCCTAACACTGAAGCTTTCTTT.

The DNA of the CDR3 is TGTGCCAGCAGCTCCCTCATCGGGGATACGCAGTATTTT. This sequence encodes CASSSLIGDTQYF. The chain joins TRBV11-2 to TRBJ2-3, with unresolved D. Per the germline V gene, CDR1 is SGHAT and CDR2 is FQNNGV. V was trimmed by 4 bases and J by 6 bases, leaving 11 bases between them. The length of the CDR3 is 13 residues.

The V gene is TRBV11-2, the J gene TRBJ2-2, with 11 nucleotides matching TRBD1. The germline CDR1 and CDR2 sequences are SGHAT and FQNNGV. V shed 4 bases, J shed 6 bases, and the junction held 7 bases outside the gene matches. The CDR3 sequence is 16 residues long. In DNA, the CDR3 is TGTGCCAGCAGCTCCCCCTTGGACAGGGGGCCCGGGGAGCTGTTTTTT. Translation gives CASSSPLDRGPGELFF.

The chain links TRBV11-2 to TRBJ2-3; TRBD2 matches 7 bases. Germline V lookup: CDR1 SGHAT, CDR2 FQNNGV. V lost 5 bases, J lost 5 bases, and 10 bases stayed unmatched. There are 15 residues in the CDR3. Here the CDR3 reads CASSHPGGGRDTQYF. In DNA, the CDR3 is TGTGCCAGCAGCCATCCTGGCGGGGGTCGAGATACGCAGTATTTT. The whole variable domain, remainder taken from reference TRBV11-2 and TRBJ2-3, is EAGVAQSPRYKIIEKRQSVAFWCNPISGHATLYWYQQILGQGPKLLIQFQNNGVVDDSQLPKDRFSAERLKGVDSTLKIQPAKLEDSAVYLCASSHPGGGRDTQYFGPGTRLTVL.

The chain couples TRBV7-2 to TRBJ2-3, with D maybe TRBD1 (5 bases). The CDR3 runs 16 residues. The V gene lost 4 bases and the J gene lost 0 bases, with 14 bases spanning the gap. In germline, CDR1 is SGHTA, CDR2 FQGNSA. Here the CDR3 DNA reads TGTGCCAGCAGCTCCAGGGTTTATACTAGCACAGATACGCAGTATTTT. Amino acid sequence: CASSSRVYTSTDTQYF.

The J gene is TRBJ1-1, the V gene TRBV19, with D perhaps matching TRBD1 (6 bases). This CDR3 comprises 13 residues. Germline V CDR1 and CDR2: LNHDA, SQIVND (reference sequence). V lost 3 bases, J lost 4 bases, and 9 bases lay in between. The CDR3 loop is CASSIRGGTEAFF. The CDR3 bases are TGTGCCAGTAGTATCAGGGGTGGCACTGAAGCTTTCTTT. The variable domain in full, completed from reference TRBV19 and TRBJ1-1, reads DGGITQSPKYLFRKEGQNVTLSCEQNLNHDAMYWYRQDPGQGLRLIYYSQIVNDFQKGDIAEGYSVSREKKESFPLTVTSAQKNPTAFYLCASSIRGGTEAFFGQGTRLTVV.

The chain couples TRBV6-5 to TRBJ1-4, with D possibly TRBD1 on 5 matching bases. This CDR3 has 12 amino acids. V gave up 9 bases and J gave up 3 bases, with 8 bases separating them. Germline CDR1 is MNHEY and CDR2 is SVGAGI. DNA for the CDR3: TGTGCCAGGGCGGGGGCTAATGAAAAACTGTTTTTT. Translation: CARAGANEKLFF.

The chain uses TRBV6-5 and TRBJ1-2; 7 nucleotides agree with TRBD1. The CDR3 has 15 residues. After removal of 1 base from V and 4 bases from J, the junction contained 6 bases not matched to a gene. Germline loops: CDR1 MNHEY, CDR2 SVGAGI. This chain's CDR3 is CASSYYADRAYGYTF. CDR3 sequence (DNA): TGTGCCAGCAGTTACTACGCAGACAGGGCCTATGGCTACACCTTC.

The rearrangement links TRBV10-3 to TRBJ2-3; 8 bases align to TRBD2. CDR1 and CDR2 from the germline V gene are ENHRY and SYGVKD. CDR3 size: 14 residues. J gave up 2 bases and V 5 bases, and 3 bases lay outside the gene matches. CDR3 region: CAISSGGDTDTQYF. CDR3 coding DNA: TGTGCCATCAGTAGCGGGGGCGACACAGATACGCAGTATTTT.

The gene calls are TRBV3-1 (or the pseudogene TRBV3-2) and TRBJ2-7, with unresolved D. The germline gives CDR1 LGHDT, CDR2 YNNKEL (reference sequence). The V gene lost 1 base and the J gene lost 2 bases, with 12 bases spanning the gap. This CDR3 is 15 amino acids long. In nucleotides, the CDR3 is TGTGCCAGCAGCCAAGCCAAGCATCAGGCCTACGAGCAGTACTTC. This codes for CASSQAKHQAYEQYF.

The rearrangement links TRBV7-8 to TRBJ2-5, with 12 bases that match TRBD2. Germline CDR1 SGHVS, CDR2 FQNEAQ. Trimming cost V 7 bases and J 5 bases; bases outside gene matches: 11. There are 16 residues in the CDR3. CDR3 bases: TGTGCCAGCAACCCGACTAGCGGGGGTCGTGGGGAGACCCAGTACTTC. The encoded protein is CASNPTSGGRGETQYF.

This clone was seen only once. This chain joins TRBV4-3 and TRBJ1-2; D is ambiguous. CDR1 LGHNA and CDR2 YSLEER come from the germline V gene. Between the trimmed V and J ends, which lost 0 bases and 5 bases, there was a span of 13 bases. The CDR3 consists of 15 residues. The CDR3 loop reads CASSQDYNRRYGYTF. In DNA, the CDR3 is TGCGCCAGCAGCCAAGATTACAACCGGCGGTATGGCTACACCTTC.

The chain is built from TRBV7-3 and TRBJ2-3; tentatively, D is TRBD1 (5 bases). The CDR3 loop spans 20 amino acids. Per germline, CDR1 SGHTA and CDR2 FQGTGA. V lost 5 bases to trimming and J lost 4 bases, with 31 bases between them. CDR3 sequence (DNA): TGTGCCAGCAGCAGCCGGGCGGCCCAAAGCCCCCCAGGGCCCGCAGATACGCAGTATTTT. Translation gives CASSSRAAQSPPGPADTQYF.